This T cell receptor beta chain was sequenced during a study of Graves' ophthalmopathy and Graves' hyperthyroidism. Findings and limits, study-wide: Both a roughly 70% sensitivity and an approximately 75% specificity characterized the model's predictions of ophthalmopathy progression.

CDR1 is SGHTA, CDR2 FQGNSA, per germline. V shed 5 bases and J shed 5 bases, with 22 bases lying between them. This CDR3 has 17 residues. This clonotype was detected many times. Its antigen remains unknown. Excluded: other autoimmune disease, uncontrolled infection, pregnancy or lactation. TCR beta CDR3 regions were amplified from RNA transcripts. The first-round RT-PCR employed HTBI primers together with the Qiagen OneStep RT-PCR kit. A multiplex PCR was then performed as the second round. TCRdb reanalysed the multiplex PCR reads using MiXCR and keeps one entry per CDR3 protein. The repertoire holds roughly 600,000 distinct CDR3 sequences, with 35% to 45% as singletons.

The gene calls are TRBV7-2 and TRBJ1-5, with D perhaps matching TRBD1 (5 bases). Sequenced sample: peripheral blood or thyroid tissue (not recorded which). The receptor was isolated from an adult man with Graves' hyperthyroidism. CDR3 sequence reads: CASSAGPLIGIHQPQHF. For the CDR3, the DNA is TGTGCCAGCAGCGCGGGACCGCTTATAGGCATCCATCAGCCCCAGCATTTT.